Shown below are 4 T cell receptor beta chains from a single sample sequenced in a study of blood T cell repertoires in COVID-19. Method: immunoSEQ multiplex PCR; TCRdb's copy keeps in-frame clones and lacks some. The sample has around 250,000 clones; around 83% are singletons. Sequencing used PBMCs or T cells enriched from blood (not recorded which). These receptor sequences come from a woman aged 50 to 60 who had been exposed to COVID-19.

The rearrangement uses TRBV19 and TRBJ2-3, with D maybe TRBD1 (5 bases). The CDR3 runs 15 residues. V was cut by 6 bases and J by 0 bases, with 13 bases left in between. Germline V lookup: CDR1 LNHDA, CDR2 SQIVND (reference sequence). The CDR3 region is CASSGTGPSTDTQYF. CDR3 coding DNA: TGTGCCAGTAGCGGTACAGGACCTAGCACAGATACGCAGTATTTT. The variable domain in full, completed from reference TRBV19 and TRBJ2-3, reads DGGITQSPKYLFRKEGQNVTLSCEQNLNHDAMYWYRQDPGQGLRLIYYSQIVNDFQKGDIAEGYSVSREKKESFPLTVTSAQKNPTAFYLCASSGTGPSTDTQYFGPGTRLTVL.

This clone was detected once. The CDR3: CASSLQVAKNIQYF. The DNA for the CDR3 is TGTGCCAGCAGCTTGCAGGTAGCCAAAAACATTCAGTACTTC. This chain joins TRBV11-2 and TRBJ2-4; D remains unclear. Germline CDR1 is SGHAT and CDR2 is FQNNGV. With 3 bases removed from V and 0 bases from J, the gap between germline ends came to 6 bases. CDR3 size: 14 residues.

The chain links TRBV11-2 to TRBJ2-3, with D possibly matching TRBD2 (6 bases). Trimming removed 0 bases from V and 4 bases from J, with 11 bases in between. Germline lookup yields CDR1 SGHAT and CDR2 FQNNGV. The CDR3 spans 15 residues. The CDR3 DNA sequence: TGTGCCAGCAGCTTAGAGGGACTTGCGGCAGATACGCAGTATTTT. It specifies CASSLEGLAADTQYF. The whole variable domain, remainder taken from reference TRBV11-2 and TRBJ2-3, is EAGVAQSPRYKIIEKRQSVAFWCNPISGHATLYWYQQILGQGPKLLIQFQNNGVVDDSQLPKDRFSAERLKGVDSTLKIQPAKLEDSAVYLCASSLEGLAADTQYFGPGTRLTVL.

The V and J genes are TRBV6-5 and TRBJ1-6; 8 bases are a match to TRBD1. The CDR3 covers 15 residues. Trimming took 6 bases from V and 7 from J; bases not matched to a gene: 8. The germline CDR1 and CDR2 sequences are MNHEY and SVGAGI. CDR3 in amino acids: CASRPPGQGNSPLHF. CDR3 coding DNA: TGTGCCAGCAGGCCTCCTGGACAGGGAAATTCACCCCTCCACTTT.